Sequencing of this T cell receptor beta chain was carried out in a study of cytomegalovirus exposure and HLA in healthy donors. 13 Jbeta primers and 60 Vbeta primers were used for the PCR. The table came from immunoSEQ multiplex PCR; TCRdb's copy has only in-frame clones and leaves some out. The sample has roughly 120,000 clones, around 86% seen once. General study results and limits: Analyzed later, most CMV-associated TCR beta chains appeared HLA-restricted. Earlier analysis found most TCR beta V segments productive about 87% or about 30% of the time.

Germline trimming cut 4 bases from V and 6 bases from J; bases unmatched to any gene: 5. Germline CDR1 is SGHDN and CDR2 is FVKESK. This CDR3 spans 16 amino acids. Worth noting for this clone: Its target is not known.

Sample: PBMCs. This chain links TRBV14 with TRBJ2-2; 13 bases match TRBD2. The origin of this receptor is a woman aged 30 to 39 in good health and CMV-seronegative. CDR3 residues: CASSPWTSGSAGELFF. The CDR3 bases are TGTGCCAGCAGCCCCTGGACTAGCGGGAGCGCCGGGGAGCTGTTTTTT.